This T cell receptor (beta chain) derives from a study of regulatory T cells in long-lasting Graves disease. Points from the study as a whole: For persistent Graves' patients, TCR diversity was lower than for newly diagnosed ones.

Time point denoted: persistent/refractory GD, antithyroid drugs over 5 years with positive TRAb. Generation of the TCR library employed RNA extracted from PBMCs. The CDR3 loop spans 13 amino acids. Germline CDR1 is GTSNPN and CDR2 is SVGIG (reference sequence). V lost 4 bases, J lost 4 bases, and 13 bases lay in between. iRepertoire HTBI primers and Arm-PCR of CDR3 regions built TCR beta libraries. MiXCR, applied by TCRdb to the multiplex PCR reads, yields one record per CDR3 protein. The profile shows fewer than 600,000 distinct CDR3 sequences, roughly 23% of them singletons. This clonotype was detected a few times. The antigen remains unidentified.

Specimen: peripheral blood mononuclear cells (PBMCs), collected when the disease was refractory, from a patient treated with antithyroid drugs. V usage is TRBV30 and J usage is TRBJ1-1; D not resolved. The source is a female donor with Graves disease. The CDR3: CAWKGEIITEAFF. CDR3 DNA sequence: TGTGCCTGGAAAGGAGAAATCATCACTGAAGCTTTCTTT. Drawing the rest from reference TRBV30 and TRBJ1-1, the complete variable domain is SQTIHQWPATLVQPVGSPLSLECTVEGTSNPNLYWYRQAAGRGLQLLFYSVGIGQISSEVPQNLSASRPQDRQFILSSKKLLLSDSGFYLCAWKGEIITEAFFGQGTRLTVV.